The following is a T cell receptor beta chain sequence with its context. What antigen it recognizes has not been identified. Base-call qualities are not available, and no considerably larger clone is one nucleotide away. In the germline V gene, CDR1 corresponds to SGHVS and CDR2 to FNYEAQ. V is cut by 1 base and J by 3 bases, and the space between the germline ends is 11 bases. From the cysteine up to the phenylalanine, the CDR3 has a length of 15 residues. Just the 45-base CDR3 DNA is kept, in frame starting at base 1. Libraries were built with 5' RACE. The sequencer was a NextSeq 500. The TCR library protocol attached unique molecular identifiers to individual cDNA molecules to correct for sequencing error and PCR bias. Sequencing covered both TCR alpha and beta chains, and within each sample the abundances of alpha and beta sequences were tightly co-correlated. Per the source publication's procedure: Decombinator V4 was used to perform V gene, J gene and CDR3 annotation of TCR sequences. TCRs were defined as expanded if a significant change between any two time points was detected under a Poisson model with p below 0.0001. TCR abundances were normalised to the total number of TCRs sequenced per sample and were expressed as counts per million. TRAV1-2 paired with TRAJ12, TRAJ20 or TRAJ33 defined MAIT TCRs, while TRAV10 paired with TRAJ18 defined iNKT TCRs. VDJdb, accessed on 1 November 2021, was searched for TCRs annotated for CMV, EBV and SARS-CoV-2, and TCRs annotated for more than one antigen were excluded. TCRdb reprocessing: public reads trimmed at Q25 with fastp, clones called with MiXCR, in-frame beta chains kept. Every distinct CDR3 protein forms one entry, paired with its most common genes and DNA. TCRdb's processing, not the authors', yielded these V and J calls. The sample table shows 100,000 to 150,000 distinct CDR3 sequences, and about 16% are seen once. The top ten clonotypes cover just over 20% of the sample.

Set within a cohort of healthcare workers in London, UK, this nested case-control study involved weekly PCR testing of nasopharyngeal swabs along with blood sampling. Healthcare workers were recruited during the week of the UK lockdown, between 23 and 31 March 2020, and followed weekly for up to about 15 weeks. This entry comes from a study of early T cells in non-severe SARS-CoV-2 infection (dated by TCRdb to the early 2020s). A note on the overall study: Because TCR sequencing relied on bulk RNA taken from unsorted whole blood, pairing of alpha and beta chains was not possible.

Beyond this particular receptor, the publication reports: VDJdb matching was skewed toward anti-spike CD8 responses, so virus-specific expansions were likely underestimated and private and CD4 specificities were missed.

The source of this sequence is an adult who was a healthcare worker with PCR-confirmed SARS-CoV-2 infection or an uninfected control (not recorded which). Recombination linked TRBV7-6 to TRBJ2-3, with the D gene uncertain. Sequencing used whole blood. For the CDR3, the sequence is CASSLGYRLTDTQYF. The nucleotides are TGTGCCAGCAGCTTAGGGTATCGACTGACAGATACGCAGTATTTT.